The 7 T cell receptor beta chains given below trace back to one sample, sequenced in a study of human CD8 memory T cell subsets. Investigators built TCR beta libraries using UMI-labeled 5' RACE. One entry per CDR3 protein, without DNA, is what TCRdb gives after re-calling the 5' RACE reads. This table lists some 7,000 distinct CDR3 sequences. CCR7+ PD-1+ TIGIT+ early memory CD8+ T cells with exhausted-like traits constituted the TPEX cells. The sample consisted of CD8+ T cells from PBMCs. These receptors came from a human donor in good health.

The rearrangement links TRBV20-1 to TRBJ2-7; TCRdb's assignment of TRBD1 cannot be checked, as there is no DNA. Germline values: CDR1 DFQATT, CDR2 SNEGSKA (reference sequence). The CDR3 is 13 residues long. The CDR3 sequence is CSAESGTFYEQYF.

The rearrangement links TRBV11-2 to TRBJ2-7; the D call of TRBD2 rests on TCRdb alone, since no DNA is present to check it. The CDR3 sequence is 13 residues long. CDR1 is SGHAT and CDR2 is FQNNGV in the germline V gene. The CDR3 protein is CASSLETSVEQYF.

CDR3 residues: CASSPSLRVEQYF. The chain joins TRBV12-3 or TRBV12-4 to TRBJ2-7; TCRdb picks TRBD1, but there is no DNA to check that call. The CDR3 loop spans 13 amino acids.

The chain has TRBV5-1 and TRBJ2-3. The germline gives CDR1 SGHRS, CDR2 YFSETQ. The CDR3 is 16 residues long. The CDR3 protein is CASRGSLLPPTDTQYF.

This chain links TRBV3-1 with TRBJ2-5; TCRdb outputs TRBD1, but without DNA this stays unchecked. CDR1 and CDR2 (germline): LGHDT, YNNKEL (reference sequence). This CDR3 spans 14 amino acids. This CDR3 reads CASSRGTSRGTQYF.

This chain joins TRBV20-1 and TRBJ2-1; TCRdb selects TRBD2, and the lack of DNA leaves this call unchecked. Germline loops: CDR1 DFQATT, CDR2 SNEGSKA (reference sequence). The CDR3 covers 16 residues. This chain's CDR3 is CSARDQGFPAYNEQFF.

The chain couples TRBV27 to TRBJ2-1; checking the TCRdb D call of TRBD2 is not possible without DNA. Germline loops: CDR1 MNHEY, CDR2 SMNVEV (reference sequence). The CDR3 is 16 residues long. CDR3 region: CASSPRTSGGFGEQFF.